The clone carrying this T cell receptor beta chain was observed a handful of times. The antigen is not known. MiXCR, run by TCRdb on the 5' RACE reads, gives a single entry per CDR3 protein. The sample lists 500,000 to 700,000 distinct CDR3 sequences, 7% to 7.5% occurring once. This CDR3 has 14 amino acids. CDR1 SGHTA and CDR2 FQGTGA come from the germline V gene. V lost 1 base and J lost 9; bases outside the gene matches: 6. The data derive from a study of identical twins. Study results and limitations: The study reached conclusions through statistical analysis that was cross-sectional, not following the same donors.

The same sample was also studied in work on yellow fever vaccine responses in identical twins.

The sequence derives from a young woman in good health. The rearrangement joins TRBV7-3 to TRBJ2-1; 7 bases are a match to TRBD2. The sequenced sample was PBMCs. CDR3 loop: CASSLRGGTAEQFF. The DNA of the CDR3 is TGTGCCAGCAGCTTAAGGGGGGGGACGGCTGAGCAGTTCTTC.